This T cell receptor beta chain came from a study of T cells in Graves' hyperthyroidism and ophthalmopathy. Study-wide context: Peripheral blood samples were taken at initial diagnosis, prior to any treatment.

V trimming: 0 bases; J trimming: 2 bases; junction bases outside the gene matches: 7. Germline V gene sequence: CDR1 DFQATT, CDR2 SNEGSKA (reference sequence). The length of the CDR3 is 15 residues. This clonotype was recorded many times. Its matching antigen is unknown. Findings and caveats of the study: The model foresaw ophthalmopathy a median around 6 months prior to onset.

It was RNA transcripts that yielded the amplified TCR beta CDR3 regions. First-round RT-PCR of the TCR CDR3 relied on the HTBI primer set. TCRdb reanalysed the multiplex PCR reads using MiXCR and keeps one entry per CDR3 protein. Among about 560,000 distinct CDR3 sequences listed, about 14% were seen once. This chain links TRBV20-1 with TRBJ2-7; 7 bases agree with TRBD2. The clonotype was recovered from a woman in her thirties or forties with Graves' hyperthyroidism. Sample: blood. CDR3 sequence (DNA): TGCAGTGCTAGAGATGGGCTAGCGGACCCCTACGAGCAGTACTTC. Translating gives CSARDGLADPYEQYF.